These T cell receptor beta chains were read from a single sample in a study of control samples from healthy donors and cancer patients. Measured with immunoSEQ multiplex PCR; TCRdb has only the in-frame clones, and not every one. The sample lists 150,000 to 200,000 clones; around 87% were seen once. The sample was blood. The receptor set was obtained from a woman aged 50 to 60 in good health. CDR3s include the opening cysteine and the closing phenylalanine or tryptophan. The order of the fields is V gene, D gene, J gene, CDR3 DNA, CDR3 protein. A D gene is named only where the DNA matches it firmly.

v_call: TRBV10-3
d_call: -
j_call: TRBJ2-7
cdr3_nt: TGTGCCATCAGTTCCTCGTACGAGCAGTACTTC
cdr3_aa: CAISSSYEQYF

v_call: TRBV9
d_call: -
j_call: TRBJ2-7
cdr3_nt: TGTGCCAGCAGCGTAGATATCGGGCAGGGCTCCTACGAGCAGTACTTC
cdr3_aa: CASSVDIGQGSYEQYF

v_call: TRBV5-1
d_call: -
j_call: TRBJ1-3
cdr3_nt: TGCGCCAGCCGGGAGATCGGGGCGTCTGGAAACACCATATATTTT
cdr3_aa: CASREIGASGNTIYF

v_call: TRBV5-4
d_call: TRBD1
j_call: TRBJ2-7
cdr3_nt: TGTGCCAGCAGCCCGACAGGGAACTACGAGCAGTACTTC
cdr3_aa: CASSPTGNYEQYF

v_call: TRBV9
d_call: -
j_call: TRBJ2-1
cdr3_nt: TGTGCCAGCAGCGCAGGAGGAACGGCCTACAATGAGCAGTTCTTC
cdr3_aa: CASSAGGTAYNEQFF

v_call: TRBV7-2
d_call: -
j_call: TRBJ1-6
cdr3_nt: TGTGCCAGCAGCCTATCAGCCAATTCACCCCTCCACTTT
cdr3_aa: CASSLSANSPLHF

v_call: TRBV28
d_call: TRBD2
j_call: TRBJ2-7
cdr3_nt: TGTGCCAGCAGGGACGGGGGGGAGCAGTACTTC
cdr3_aa: CASRDGGEQYF

v_call: TRBV3-1/TRBV3-2
d_call: -
j_call: TRBJ2-5
cdr3_nt: TGTGCCAGCAGCCAAGAATACAGCCAAGAGACCCAGTACTTC
cdr3_aa: CASSQEYSQETQYF

v_call: TRBV28
d_call: -
j_call: TRBJ1-4
cdr3_nt: TGTGCCAGCAGACCCGGCGGAGGGAAGCTAGGGACTAATGAAAAACTGTTTTTT
cdr3_aa: CASRPGGGKLGTNEKLFF

v_call: TRBV7-3
d_call: -
j_call: TRBJ1-1
cdr3_nt: TGTGCCAGCAGCTTAAACGCAGGGGCCGACGAAGCTTTCTTT
cdr3_aa: CASSLNAGADEAFF

v_call: TRBV24-1
d_call: -
j_call: TRBJ2-1
cdr3_nt: TGTGCCACCAGTGATTTGTTTGAGCAGTTCTTC
cdr3_aa: CATSDLFEQFF

v_call: TRBV7-9
d_call: -
j_call: TRBJ1-2
cdr3_nt: TGTGCCAGCAGCTTAGCGGCCAGAACTAACTATGGCTACACCTTC
cdr3_aa: CASSLAARTNYGYTF